One and the same sample provided the 14 T cell receptor beta chains below, sequenced in a study of T-cell reconstitution after alpha-beta-depleted transplantation in children. As it was prepared, the TCRbeta library received unique molecular identifiers. MiXCR, applied by TCRdb to the PCR reads, yields one record per CDR3 protein. The sample lists some 220,000 distinct CDR3 sequences, approximately 11% occurring once. The sample consisted of PBMCs, taken before TCRalphabeta/CD19-depleted stem cell transplant. These receptors came from a child younger than two with acute myeloid leukemia, due to receive a stem cell transplant.

This clonotype appeared many times. This chain joins TRBV20-1 and TRBJ2-3; D gene ambiguous. This CDR3 has 13 amino acids. CDR1 and CDR2 (germline): DFQATT, SNEGSKA (reference sequence). V lost 0 bases and J lost 4, with 8 bases in between. CDR3 protein: CSARDSGPDTQYF. CDR3 sequence (DNA): TGCAGTGCTAGAGACTCCGGGCCAGATACGCAGTATTTT.

This clonotype came up a few times. The chain recombines TRBV5-1 with TRBJ2-1; 12 bases match TRBD2. CDR1 is SGHRS, CDR2 YFSETQ, per germline. Trimming at V came to 3 bases and at J to 8 bases, leaving 6 bases not matched to a gene. The CDR3 extends over 15 amino acids. The DNA of the CDR3 is TGCGCCAGCAGCTCTCTAGCGGGAGGGCCCGATGAGCAGTTCTTC. It codes for CASSSLAGGPDEQFF.

This clonotype was counted ten times or more. The chain recombines TRBV7-9 with TRBJ2-5; 13 bases are a match to TRBD2. With 5 bases clipped from V and 4 bases from J, the junction kept 7 bases outside the gene matches. The germline gives CDR1 SEHNR, CDR2 FQNEAQ (reference sequence). The CDR3 is 16 amino acids. This CDR3 is CASSRWTSGGPETQYF. CDR3 coding DNA: TGTGCCAGCAGCCGCTGGACTAGCGGGGGTCCAGAGACCCAGTACTTC.

This clonotype was counted at least ten times. The rearrangement links TRBV19 to TRBJ1-1; D gene uncertain. V was clipped by 4 bases and J by 3 bases, with 9 bases between them. The CDR3 has 13 amino acids. The V gene's germline CDR1 is LNHDA and CDR2 SQIVND (reference sequence). The CDR3 nucleotides read TGTGCCAGTAGTAGGTCACGATACACTGAAGCTTTCTTT. This sequence encodes CASSRSRYTEAFF.

This clonotype was recorded once. This chain links TRBV2 with TRBJ2-7; 11 bases agree with TRBD2. The CDR3 has 17 amino acids. Germline assignment: CDR1 SNHLY and CDR2 FYNNEI. Unmatched junction bases numbered 11, after V lost 3 bases and J lost 4 bases. The CDR3 DNA sequence: TGTGCCAGCAGTGAGACGGCCCGCACTAGCGGGAGTTACGAGCAGTACTTC. It translates to CASSETARTSGSYEQYF. Together with reference TRBV2 and TRBJ2-7, the CDR3 gives the full variable domain: EPEVTQTPSHQVTQMGQEVILRCVPISNHLYFYWYRQILGQKVEFLVSFYNNEISEKSEIFDDQFSVERPDGSNFTLKIRSTKLEDSAMYFCASSETARTSGSYEQYFGPGTRLTVT.

This clonotype was observed a handful of times. The chain combines TRBV11-2 with TRBJ1-2, with TRBD1 matching 8 bases. Germline V lookup: CDR1 SGHAT, CDR2 FQNNGV. V lost 5 bases, J lost 4 bases, and 3 bases stayed unmatched. The CDR3 spans 13 residues. The CDR3 loop reads CASSPTGGYGYTF. CDR3 DNA sequence: TGTGCCAGCAGCCCTACAGGGGGCTATGGCTACACCTTC. Together with reference TRBV11-2 and TRBJ1-2, the CDR3 gives the full variable domain: EAGVAQSPRYKIIEKRQSVAFWCNPISGHATLYWYQQILGQGPKLLIQFQNNGVVDDSQLPKDRFSAERLKGVDSTLKIQPAKLEDSAVYLCASSPTGGYGYTFGSGTRLTVV.

Many counts were recorded for this clonotype. V gene TRBV11-2 combines with J gene TRBJ2-7; D unresolved. The CDR3 totals 13 residues. Germline values: CDR1 SGHAT, CDR2 FQNNGV. The V end lost 1 base, the J end lost 3 bases, and 7 bases lay between the germline ends. CDR3 sequence (DNA): TGTGCCAGCAGCTTAGCCGGTTTCTACGAGCAGTACTTC. Translated, it gives CASSLAGFYEQYF.

The table lists this clonotype with a count of one. One junction end disagrees with the germline gene, perhaps due to a read error. The J gene is TRBJ1-4, the V gene TRBV4-1, with a tentative D call TRBD1 (6 bases). The CDR3 is 14 residues long. The germline gives CDR1 MGHRA, CDR2 YSYEKL. CDR3 sequence (DNA): TGCGCCAGCGGCCAGGGGCATGGGGATGAAAAACTGTTTTTT. It encodes CASGQGHGDEKLFF.

Many counts were recorded for this clonotype. This chain links TRBV6-1 with TRBJ1-1; D gene ambiguous. The CDR3 is 11 amino acids. Per the germline V gene, CDR1 is MNHNS and CDR2 is SASEGT. V lost 5 bases, J lost 5 bases, and 6 bases lay in between. The DNA for the CDR3 is TGTGCCAGCAGTATAACTACTGAAGCTTTCTTT. This gives the protein CASSITTEAFF.

Many counts were recorded for this clonotype. The J gene is TRBJ2-1, the V gene TRBV9, with a tentative D call TRBD1 (5 bases). Looked up from germline, CDR1 is SGDLS and CDR2 is YYNGEE. This CDR3 is 14 amino acids long. The V end lost 1 base, the J end lost 3 bases, and 8 bases lay between the germline ends. The CDR3 reads CASSVQGFYNEQFF. The CDR3 region has the DNA TGTGCCAGCAGCGTACAGGGTTTCTACAATGAGCAGTTCTTC. Looking up the rest from reference TRBV9 and TRBJ2-1 gives the full variable domain: DSGVTQTPKHLITATGQRVTLRCSPRSGDLSVYWYQQSLDQGLQFLIQYYNGEERAKGNILERFSAQQFPDLHSELNLSSLELGDSALYFCASSVQGFYNEQFFGPGTRLTVL.

This clonotype was counted only a few times. The rearrangement uses TRBV7-6 and TRBJ2-3; 9 nucleotides agree with TRBD2. Germline CDR1 is SGHVS and CDR2 is FNYEAQ. This CDR3 comprises 17 residues. J was trimmed by 4 bases and V by 0 bases; bases with no gene match: 8. CDR3 residues: CASSLASAGGVADTQYF. Here the CDR3 DNA reads TGTGCCAGCAGCTTAGCTTCCGCGGGAGGGGTGGCAGATACGCAGTATTTT.

This clonotype was detected ten times or more. V usage is TRBV20-1 and J usage is TRBJ2-1, with 13 bases that match TRBD2. The CDR3 consists of 15 residues. Trimming took 6 bases from V and 5 from J; bases not matched to a gene: 7. Germline CDR1 is DFQATT and CDR2 is SNEGSKA (reference sequence). DNA of the CDR3: TGCAGTGCCCCGGGACTAGCGGGGTGGAACAATGAGCAGTTCTTC. This encodes CSAPGLAGWNNEQFF.

There are many counts of this clonotype. J is TRBJ2-1 and V is TRBV20-1; 13 positions agree with TRBD2. The CDR3 is 16 residues long. The J segment lost 7 bases and the V segment lost 2 bases, leaving 8 bases of the junction unmatched. Germline V gene data show CDR1 as DFQATT and CDR2 as SNEGSKA (reference sequence). The DNA for the CDR3 is TGCAGTGCTAGATCACCGGGACTAGCGGGGTATAATGAGCAGTTCTTC. Residues: CSARSPGLAGYNEQFF.

This clonotype was counted many times. This chain uses TRBV20-1 with TRBJ1-5; no firm D call. Germline values: CDR1 DFQATT, CDR2 SNEGSKA (reference sequence). CDR3 length: 13 residues. V was trimmed by 4 bases and J by 0 bases, leaving 7 bases between them. CDR3: CSANDNSNQPQHF. DNA for the CDR3: TGCAGTGCTAACGACAATAGCAATCAGCCCCAGCATTTT.